These T cell receptor beta chains were read from a single sample in a study of beta chain features in type 1 diabetes. Data came from immunoSEQ multiplex PCR; TCRdb stores just in-frame clones and leaves some out. The sample has over 300,000 clones, under 8.5% seen once. Sequencing was carried out using central memory CD4+ T cells from blood. All receptors derive from a woman aged 18-30 years in good health. Both conserved end residues are part of each CDR3. D genes are given only for firm matches. Clone size appears in some rows only: once, few, many, or a class for an expanded clone.

>TRBJ2-2|TRBV9|.|13|.
TGTGCCAGCAGCTCACAGGCGCGGGGGGAGCTGTTTTTT
CASSSQARGELFF
>TRBJ2-7|TRBV7-2|.|15|TRBD2
TGTGCCAGCAGCTTAGAAGGTAGCGGGAGCTACGAGCAGTACTTC
CASSLEGSGSYEQYF
>TRBJ2-1|TRBV5-1|.|15|.
TGCGCCAGCAGCTTGGGACTAGTCGGAGACAATGAGCAGTTCTTC
CASSLGLVGDNEQFF
>TRBJ1-2|TRBV28|.|12|.
TGTGCCAGCAGTTTTATTAGCTATGGCTACACCTTC
CASSFISYGYTF
>TRBJ2-5|TRBV11-2|few|14|TRBD2
TGTGCCAGCAGCAGACTAGCCAGGGATGAGACCCAGTACTTC
CASSRLARDETQYF
>TRBJ2-7|TRBV9|many|16|.
TGTGCCAGCAGCGTAGGAGCAGGGGCCGACTCCTACGAGCAGTACTTC
CASSVGAGADSYEQYF
>TRBJ2-7|TRBV9|.|15|.
TGTGCCAGCAGCGCCCAGGGGGGGAGCTCCTACGAGCAGTACTTC
CASSAQGGSSYEQYF
>TRBJ1-5|TRBV5-1|few|17|TRBD1
TGCGCCAGCAGCTACAGACAGGGGAGGGGACGGTGGGAGCCCCAGCATTTT
CASSYRQGRGRWEPQHF
>TRBJ2-3|TRBV2|few|13|.
TGTGCCAGCAAAGGTATACAGGGAGATACGCAGTATTTT
CASKGIQGDTQYF
>TRBJ1-2|TRBV2|many|13|TRBD1
TGTGCCAGCATTATGGACAGGGGTATCGGCTACACCTTC
CASIMDRGIGYTF
>TRBJ2-5|TRBV19|many|13|.
TGTGCCAGTAGTACCTTAGACCAAGAGACCCAGTACTTC
CASSTLDQETQYF
>TRBJ2-5|TRBV19|once|15|.
TGTGCCAGGTACCCGGAGAGAGGGGTGGAAGAGACCCAGTACTTC
CARYPERGVEETQYF
>TRBJ1-2|TRBV9|few|15|TRBD1
TGTGCCAGCAGCGTAGAAGAGGGGGCGACCTATGGCTACACCTTC
CASSVEEGATYGYTF
>TRBJ2-1|TRBV18|.|12|.
TGTGCCAGCTCACCATCGACAAATGAGCAGTTCTTC
CASSPSTNEQFF
>TRBJ2-1|TRBV10-3|few|15|.
TGTGCCATCAGGTCGGGGGAAGGGGCGGGCAATGAGCAGTTCTTC
CAIRSGEGAGNEQFF
>TRBJ1-2|TRBV18|.|14|.
TGTGCCAGCTCACCCGCGATAGGAAACTATGGCTACACCTTC
CASSPAIGNYGYTF
>TRBJ2-3|TRBV4-3|.|14|.
TGCGCCAGCAGCCAAGAACGCCGCACAGATACGCAGTATTTT
CASSQERRTDTQYF
>TRBJ2-3|TRBV29-1|few|13|TRBD1
TGCAGCACCGGACAGGGGGCAGGAGATACGCAGTATTTT
CSTGQGAGDTQYF
>TRBJ2-7|TRBV5-1|few|12|.
TGCGCCAGCAGCTTGGGAGGATACGAGCAGTACTTC
CASSLGGYEQYF
>TRBJ2-3|TRBV29-1|.|15|TRBD2
TGCAGCGTTGCCGGACTAGCGGGAGGATCTGATACGCAGTATTTT
CSVAGLAGGSDTQYF
>TRBJ2-7|TRBV5-5|few|14|TRBD1
TGTGCCAGCAGCCGACAGGGGAGGAGGAACGAGCAGTACTTC
CASSRQGRRNEQYF
>TRBJ2-1|TRBV7-2|few|14|.
TGTGCCAGCAGCCTCTGGGGGTCGGGACCAGGAACACTCTTC
CASSLWGSGPGTLF
>TRBJ2-1|TRBV7-8|many|14|TRBD1
TGTGCCAGCAGCTTAACGACAGGGGCCAATGAGCAGTTCTTC
CASSLTTGANEQFF
>TRBJ2-2|TRBV29-1|.|14|.
TGCAGCGTTCGACGTACAGGGAACACCGGGGAGCTGTTTTTT
CSVRRTGNTGELFF
>TRBJ2-5|TRBV11-1|.|16|TRBD2
TGTGCCAGCAGCCGACGGGAAGCGGGAGGGTTGGAGACCCAGTACTTC
CASSRREAGGLETQYF
>TRBJ2-7|TRBV7-2|many|16|.
TGTGCCAGCAGCGATATCAGGACGTCGAATTCCTACGAGCAGTACTTC
CASSDIRTSNSYEQYF
>TRBJ1-1|TRBV6-7|.|16|.
TGTGCCAGCAGTTATTGCCCCCAAGGCAGGAACACTGAAGCTTTCTTT
CASSYCPQGRNTEAFF
>TRBJ2-3|TRBV7-9|few|13|.
TGTGCCAGCAGCTTGGGGACCGAGGATACGCAGTATTTT
CASSLGTEDTQYF
>TRBJ2-3|TRBV25-1|few|14|.
TGTGCCAGCAGTGAAGCGGGCTCACAGGGTACGCAGTATTTT
CASSEAGSQGTQYF
>TRBJ2-7|TRBV7-2|many|13|.
TGTGCCAGCAGCTTCTATGGGATCGACGAGCAGTACTTC
CASSFYGIDEQYF
>TRBJ2-1|TRBV11-2|few|16|.
TGTGCCAGCAGCGGATTACGGGCTGGGAATTACAATGAGCAGTTCTTC
CASSGLRAGNYNEQFF
>TRBJ2-3|TRBV28|many|13|.
TGTGCCAGCTCGGGGTTATACACAGATACGCAGTATTTT
CASSGLYTDTQYF
>TRBJ1-5|TRBV6-6|few|13|.
TGTGCCAGCAGCATTCAAGGTGATCAGCCCCAGCATTTT
CASSIQGDQPQHF
>TRBJ2-1|TRBV2|few|13|.
TGTGCCAGCAGTGTAATGCTAGCAGTTGAGCAGTTCTTC
CASSVMLAVEQFF
>TRBJ1-1|TRBV7-8|medium-sized|13|.
TGTGCCAGCAGCATACAGGGCTGGACTGAAGCTTTCTTT
CASSIQGWTEAFF
>TRBJ2-7|TRBV28|few|12|.
TGTGCCAGCAGGACACCGACCAGGGAGCAGTACTTC
CASRTPTREQYF
>TRBJ2-2|TRBV4-3|.|16|TRBD1
TGCGCCAGCAGCCAAACGTACGGGACAGTTAACGGGGAGCTGTTTTTT
CASSQTYGTVNGELFF
>TRBJ2-3|TRBV6-6|.|16|TRBD2
TGTGCCAGCAGTTACTCGAGCGGGATAAGCACAGATACGCAGTATTTT
CASSYSSGISTDTQYF
>TRBJ2-7|TRBV6-5|few|14|TRBD1
TGTGCCAGCAGTTACGGACAGGGTCGTAACGAGCAGTACTTC
CASSYGQGRNEQYF